This T cell receptor (beta chain) was captured by sequencing in a study of cytomegalovirus exposure and HLA in healthy donors. Points from the study as a whole: Overall, approximately 180 TCR beta chains were annotated as cytomegalovirus-associated.

In the case of this clone: Its specificity is unknown.

Germline CDR1 reads LNHDA; CDR2 reads SQIVND (reference sequence). Losses at the gene ends were 5 bases for V and 4 bases for J; bases not matched to a gene: 6. The CDR3 extends over 14 amino acids. The PCR contained 60 Vbeta and 13 Jbeta primers. Sequencing was performed with immunoSEQ multiplex PCR; in TCRdb, only in-frame clones are kept and a portion is missing. The sample contains under 110,000 clones, roughly three quarters of which appear only once. The sample taken for sequencing was PBMCs. This receptor was taken from a middle-aged man in good health and CMV-seronegative. This chain links TRBV19 with TRBJ2-5, with 8 bases fitting TRBD2. CDR3 DNA: TGTGCCAGTAGTCCGGGACTAGGGTTAGAGACCCAGTACTTC. This sequence encodes CASSPGLGLETQYF.